Listed below are T cell receptor beta chains from one sample, sequenced in a study of T cell changes during pregnancy in multiple sclerosis. Measured with immunoSEQ multiplex PCR; TCRdb has only the in-frame clones, and not every one. Of about 94,000 clones listed, roughly 94% are singletons. The sequencing used peripheral blood, collected in the third trimester of pregnancy. The source is a female donor with multiple sclerosis, enrolled in a pregnancy study. The CDR3 runs from the conserved cysteine through the conserved F or W. The D gene is left open where the match is weak. Only some rows state a clone size, as once, few, many or a class for expanded clones.

V	J	size	D	DNA	CDR3
TRBV2	TRBJ2-5	-	TRBD1	TGTGCCAGCAGTGAAGGGACAGGGGGAGGAGAGACCCAGTACTTC	CASSEGTGGGETQYF
TRBV6-5	TRBJ2-5	-	-	TGTGCCAGCAGTCCCGTTTGGGAGACCCAAGAGACCCAGTACTTC	CASSPVWETQETQYF
TRBV27	TRBJ2-1	-	TRBD2	TGTGCCAGCAGTTTATCGGGGGGGAATGAGCAGTTCTTC	CASSLSGGNEQFF
TRBV29-1	TRBJ2-2	-	TRBD1	TGCAGCGTCCAAACAGGGGTGGTCACCGGGGAGCTGTTTTTT	CSVQTGVVTGELFF
TRBV28	TRBJ2-2	-	-	TGTGCCAGCAGTTTTTTGGAGGGCCGGAACGGGGAGCTGTTTTTT	CASSFLEGRNGELFF
TRBV7-9	TRBJ1-1	-	-	TGTGCCAGCAGCGTTACCGGGACAACGAACACTGAAGCTTTCTTT	CASSVTGTTNTEAFF
TRBV25-1	TRBJ1-4	-	-	TGTGCCAGCAGTGAATCCTCCCAGAAAAATGAAAAACTGTTTTTT	CASSESSQKNEKLFF
TRBV19	TRBJ2-3	-	-	TGTGCCAGTAGTATCTTAGGGAGTGTGGATACGCAGTATTTT	CASSILGSVDTQYF
TRBV25-1	TRBJ2-7	-	TRBD2	TGTGCCAGCAGTGAATATAGCGGGCAGGGCGACTACGAGCAGTACTTC	CASSEYSGQGDYEQYF
TRBV19	TRBJ2-7	-	-	TGTGCCAGTAGTATATATTTTGGGCCCTACGAGCAGTACTTC	CASSIYFGPYEQYF
TRBV9	TRBJ2-1	once	TRBD1	TGTGCCAGCAGCTCGGGACAGGGCATGAAAGGTGAGCAGTTCTTC	CASSSGQGMKGEQFF
TRBV27	TRBJ1-1	-	-	TGTGCCAGCAGTTTAACAGGGAAGAACACTGAAGCTTTCTTT	CASSLTGKNTEAFF
TRBV11-2	TRBJ2-5	-	TRBD2	TGTGCCAGCCGTAGCGGGGGAGAGACCCAGTACTTC	CASRSGGETQYF
TRBV19	TRBJ1-1	-	-	TGTGCCAGTAGTAATCAGGTTCGGAACACTGAAGCTTTCTTT	CASSNQVRNTEAFF
TRBV7-6	TRBJ2-2	-	TRBD2	TGTGCCAGCAGCTTAGCGCCATCGCAAAGCGGGACCTACGGGGAGCTGTTTTTT	CASSLAPSQSGTYGELFF
TRBV9	TRBJ2-3	-	TRBD2	TGTGCCAGCAGCGGTAGCGGGAGTACAGATACGCAGTATTTT	CASSGSGSTDTQYF
TRBV5-4	TRBJ2-1	-	TRBD1	TGTGCCAGCAGCTTGGTCGGGGCAGGGGGAAATGAGCAGTTCTTC	CASSLVGAGGNEQFF
TRBV10-3	TRBJ1-1	-	-	TGTGCCATCAGTGATCATCAGGGAATGAACACTGAAGCTTTCTTT	CAISDHQGMNTEAFF
TRBV18	TRBJ1-1	-	TRBD1	TGTGCCAGCTCACCTCAAGGACAGGGCGGTACTGAAGCTTTCTTT	CASSPQGQGGTEAFF
TRBV4-3	TRBJ2-4	-	TRBD2	TGCGCCAATCCAGAGCGGGGGCGGAAAAACATTCAGTACTTC	CANPERGRKNIQYF
TRBV5-6	TRBJ1-5	-	-	TGTGCCAGCAGCTTTTCGGCAGACACCCTTAGCAATCAGCCCCAGCATTTT	CASSFSADTLSNQPQHF
TRBV5-1	TRBJ2-1	-	TRBD2	TGCGCCAGCAGCTTGGCACACAACAAGGGACTAGCGGGAATCGGTAATGAGCAGTTCTTC	CASSLAHNKGLAGIGNEQFF
TRBV11-2	TRBJ2-3	-	TRBD1	TGTGCCAGCAGCTTAGCGAGGCGAGCCGGACAGGGTTTCACAGATACGCAGTATTTT	CASSLARRAGQGFTDTQYF
TRBV4-1	TRBJ1-2	-	-	TGCGCCAGCAGCCAAGTCCAGGGCGGCTATGGCTACACCTTC	CASSQVQGGYGYTF
TRBV7-9	TRBJ1-2	-	TRBD1	TGTGCCAGCAGCTCCTCCTACCGACAGGGAGGTGGCTACACCTTC	CASSSSYRQGGGYTF
TRBV27	TRBJ1-5	-	TRBD1	TGTGCCAGCAGTCGTGGACAGGGGGCAGTTCAGCCCCAGCATTTT	CASSRGQGAVQPQHF
TRBV6-1	TRBJ2-7	-	TRBD2	TGTGCCAGCAGTGGAAGGCCCACACTAGCGGGCTCCTACGAGCAGTACTTC	CASSGRPTLAGSYEQYF
TRBV27	TRBJ2-2	-	TRBD2	TGTGCCAGCAGTTTATGGACTAGCGGGTACACCGGGGAGCTGTTTTTT	CASSLWTSGYTGELFF
TRBV13	TRBJ2-1	-	-	TGTGCCAGCAGCTTAGGGGGGAGTGGTTACAATGAGCAGTTCTTC	CASSLGGSGYNEQFF
TRBV28	TRBJ1-1	-	TRBD1	TGTGCCAGCACCATGGACAGGCTCAACACTGAAGCTTTCTTT	CASTMDRLNTEAFF
TRBV7-9	TRBJ1-2	-	TRBD1	TGTGCCAGCAGCCTACCTCGACAGGGGCCCTCCTATGGCTACACCTTC	CASSLPRQGPSYGYTF
TRBV5-1	TRBJ2-2	-	-	TGCGCCAGCAGCTTAGTGGCAGCGAACACCGGGGAGCTGTTTTTT	CASSLVAANTGELFF
TRBV6-1	TRBJ1-2	-	TRBD1	TGTGCCAGCAGTGTTGGACAGGGAGGTGGCTACACCTTC	CASSVGQGGGYTF
TRBV6-5	TRBJ1-1	-	-	TGTGCCAGCAGTTACTCGACGGGAGGCAATGAAGCTTTCTTT	CASSYSTGGNEAFF
TRBV28	TRBJ1-5	-	-	TGTGCCAGCAGTTTACCAGGATTATACAATCAGCCCCAGCATTTT	CASSLPGLYNQPQHF
TRBV4-2	TRBJ2-7	-	TRBD1	TGTGCCAGCAGCCAAGAGCCGGGACAGCTCTACGAGCAGTACTTC	CASSQEPGQLYEQYF
TRBV11-2	TRBJ2-1	-	TRBD2	TGTGCCAGCAGCGGCACCGGGACTAGTCCCAATGAGCAGTTCTTC	CASSGTGTSPNEQFF
TRBV7-8	TRBJ2-3	-	-	TGTGCCAGCAGCCCCCCTGGCCCAGATACGCAGTATTTT	CASSPPGPDTQYF
TRBV28	TRBJ2-7	-	TRBD1	TGTGCCAGCAGTCGGAGGACAGGTTTACTATCCTACGAGCAGTACTTC	CASSRRTGLLSYEQYF
TRBV5-6	TRBJ1-2	once	-	TGTGCCAGCAGCTTGGTAGGTGGACAGACAAACTATGGCTACACCTTC	CASSLVGGQTNYGYTF
TRBV19	TRBJ2-7	-	TRBD1	TGTGCCAGTAGTTCTACCGGGACAGGGGGCAGGCAGTACTTC	CASSSTGTGGRQYF
TRBV2	TRBJ2-1	-	TRBD2	TGTGCCAGCAGCTACTCAGGACTAGCGGGAGTCTACAATGAGCAGTTCTTC	CASSYSGLAGVYNEQFF
TRBV25-1	TRBJ2-7	-	-	TGTGCCAGCAGTGAATATAATAGCGGCGAGCAGTACTTC	CASSEYNSGEQYF
TRBV7-2	TRBJ2-4	-	TRBD2	TGTGCCAGCAGACTCGCGGGAGGGTGGAAGTCGACCAAAAACATTCAGTACTTC	CASRLAGGWKSTKNIQYF
TRBV11-2	TRBJ2-3	-	-	TGTGCCAGCAGCTTACGGTACCAGGCTTGGAAAACAGATACGCAGTATTTT	CASSLRYQAWKTDTQYF
TRBV29-1	TRBJ2-2	-	-	TGCAGCGTTCCAATAGCGGTGACCGGGGAGCTGTTTTTT	CSVPIAVTGELFF
TRBV6-1	TRBJ2-7	-	-	TGTGCCAGCAGTGCCACTCTCTACGAGCAGTACTTC	CASSATLYEQYF
TRBV6-1	TRBJ2-7	-	TRBD1	TGTGCCAGCAACCCGAGCACAGGGGGCGCGGGCGAGCAGTACTTC	CASNPSTGGAGEQYF
TRBV7-6	TRBJ2-3	-	-	TGTGCCAGCAGCTTAGCTGGGCTTAATACGCAGTATTTT	CASSLAGLNTQYF
TRBV19	TRBJ2-1	-	TRBD2	TGTGCCAGTAGTACCGCCGGGACTAGCGCGAATGAGCAGTTCTTC	CASSTAGTSANEQFF
TRBV6-1	TRBJ1-2	-	TRBD1	TGTGCCAGCAGGATGGGGACAGGCCGAAACTATGGCTACACCTTC	CASRMGTGRNYGYTF
TRBV10-2	TRBJ2-7	-	TRBD2	TGCGCCAGCACCCTAGCGGGAGCGGCCTACGAGCAGTACTTC	CASTLAGAAYEQYF
TRBV5-6	TRBJ2-5	-	TRBD2	TGTGCCAGCAGCTACGGGGGACTAGCGGGAAGTGGTGGAGAGACCCAGTACTTC	CASSYGGLAGSGGETQYF